The 18 T cell receptor beta chains reported below all come from one sample, sequenced in a study of blood T cell repertoires in COVID-19. Assay used: immunoSEQ multiplex PCR; TCRdb lists only in-frame clones, some missing. The data contain 280,000 or so clones, around 86% of them singletons. Material: peripheral blood. The receptors were gathered from a woman in her 30s who had recovered from COVID-19.

The rearrangement uses TRBV4-2 and TRBJ1-2; possibly TRBD1 for D (6 bases). V lost 0 bases, J lost 7 bases, and 21 bases lay in between. CDR3 length: 17 amino acids. CDR1 and CDR2 (germline): LGHNA, YNFKEQ. CDR3 DNA sequence: TGTGCCAGCAGCCAAGATTGGGCGACAGGTAGTACACTTGGCTACACCTTC. Protein sequence: CASSQDWATGSTLGYTF.

The V call is TRBV5-6, the J call TRBJ2-3; D may be TRBD2 (5 bases). The germline CDR1 and CDR2 sequences are SGHDT and YYEEEE. The CDR3 is 15 residues long. The ends were cut back, 2 bases at V and 2 bases at J, with 12 bases in the middle. Here the CDR3 DNA reads TGTGCCAGCAGCTTTGGAGGTGGGGACACAGATACGCAGTATTTT. As protein: CASSFGGGDTDTQYF.

The genes are TRBV6-1 and TRBJ2-7, with 8 bases that match TRBD1. The CDR3 length is 14 residues. Germline V gene lookup returns CDR1 MNHNS and CDR2 SASEGT. V lost 3 bases, J lost 3 bases, and 4 bases stayed unmatched. The CDR3 region is CASSETDRGYEQYF. DNA for the CDR3: TGTGCCAGCAGTGAGACAGACAGGGGCTACGAGCAGTACTTC.

The chain couples TRBV4-1 to TRBJ2-7; a possible D gene is TRBD2 (6 bases). V shed 3 bases and J shed 2 bases, with 17 bases lying between them. The CDR3 spans 16 residues. Germline V lookup: CDR1 MGHRA, CDR2 YSYEKL. Here the CDR3 DNA reads TGCGCCAGCAGCCAGACCCCGGAAGCGGGCCCCTACGAGCAGTACTTC. Translating gives CASSQTPEAGPYEQYF.

The chain uses TRBV9 and TRBJ2-4; 7 bases agree with TRBD2. After removal of 2 bases from V and 5 bases from J, the junction contained 1 base not matched to a gene. Germline CDR1 SGDLS, CDR2 YYNGEE. The CDR3 length is 13 residues. The CDR3 coding sequence is TGTGCCAGCAGCGTTACTAGCGAAAACATTCAGTACTTC. Encoded protein: CASSVTSENIQYF.

The V gene is TRBV7-3, the J gene TRBJ2-2; D perhaps matches TRBD2 (5 bases). The germline V and J ends were trimmed by 2 bases and 5 bases, with 9 bases remaining between them. The CDR3 length is 14 residues. Looked up from germline, CDR1 is SGHTA and CDR2 is FQGTGA. The CDR3 loop is CASSLGGQTGELFF. The CDR3 coding sequence is TGTGCCAGCAGCTTAGGCGGGCAGACCGGGGAGCTGTTTTTT.

This chain uses TRBV6-5 with TRBJ1-6; D may be TRBD1 (5 bases). The V gene's germline CDR1 is MNHEY and CDR2 SVGAGI. Trimming removed 7 bases at V and 2 bases at J, with 9 bases between. The CDR3 runs 14 residues. The CDR3 here is CASTAGAYNSPLHF. In nucleotides, the CDR3 is TGTGCCAGCACGGCGGGGGCCTATAATTCACCCCTCCACTTT.

The J gene is TRBJ1-1, the V gene TRBV30; D not certain. Deletions cut 1 base from V and 1 base from J, with 7 bases between. The CDR3 sequence is 13 residues long. Germline V gives CDR1 GTSNPN, CDR2 SVGIG (reference sequence). CDR3 bases: TGTGCCTGGAGTGGCGGAGGGAACACTGAAGCTTTCTTT. Protein product: CAWSGGGNTEAFF. The entire variable domain, with the rest obtained from reference TRBV30 and TRBJ1-1, is as follows: SQTIHQWPATLVQPVGSPLSLECTVEGTSNPNLYWYRQAAGRGLQLLFYSVGIGQISSEVPQNLSASRPQDRQFILSSKKLLLSDSGFYLCAWSGGGNTEAFFGQGTRLTVV.

This rearrangement joins TRBV29-1 to TRBJ2-3, with TRBD2 matching over 10 bases. V lost 3 bases, J lost 6 bases, and 15 bases stayed unmatched. Germline V gene sequence: CDR1 SQVTM, CDR2 ANQGSEA. The CDR3 consists of 17 residues. The CDR3 spells CSVESNGAGGPGDTQYF. The CDR3 nucleotides read TGCAGCGTTGAGTCAAACGGAGCGGGAGGGCCGGGGGATACGCAGTATTTT.

V usage is TRBV11-3 and J usage is TRBJ2-3; possible D gene TRBD2, 5 bases. V gave up 5 bases and J gave up 6 bases, with 12 bases separating them. Germline V gene sequence: CDR1 SGHNT, CDR2 YENEEA. The CDR3 consists of 13 residues. The chain's CDR3 is CASSLLGGDTQYF. In DNA, the CDR3 is TGTGCCAGCAGCCTTCTTGGAGGCGATACGCAGTATTTT.

The rearrangement links TRBV24-1 to TRBJ2-7; D possibly corresponds to TRBD2 (6 bases). The germline CDR1 and CDR2 sequences are KGHDR and SFDVKD. This CDR3 has 14 residues. Trimming stripped 3 bases from V and 5 bases from J, with 13 bases between. In DNA, the CDR3 is TGTGCCACCAGTGATGGGGGAGGTAGCGACGAGCAGTACTTC. Translation: CATSDGGGSDEQYF.

This clone appeared once. V gene TRBV7-9 combines with J gene TRBJ1-2, with D unresolved. Trimming cost V 2 bases and J 14 bases, with 18 bases left between them. CDR1 SEHNR and CDR2 FQNEAQ come from the germline V gene (reference sequence). This CDR3 has 13 amino acids. CDR3 DNA: TGTGCCAGCAGCTTACAGGCCGCGCTTTCGGGAACCTTC. The encoded protein is CASSLQAALSGTF.

This chain connects TRBV12-3 or TRBV12-4 to TRBJ2-7; D is perhaps TRBD2 (5 bases). Deletions cut 2 bases from V and 6 bases from J, with 8 bases between. This CDR3 has 12 amino acids. DNA of the CDR3: TGTGCCAGCAGTTTAAGCGGTGTCGAGCAGTACTTC. It translates to CASSLSGVEQYF.

The table lists this clone with a few counts. The chain combines TRBV2 with TRBJ2-4, with D possibly TRBD2 on 5 matching bases. The V end lost 3 bases, the J end lost 5 bases, and 11 bases lay between the germline ends. The CDR3 extends over 14 amino acids. Germline values: CDR1 SNHLY, CDR2 FYNNEI. The DNA of the CDR3 is TGTGCCAGCAGTGACTCGGGGATCCAAAACATTCAGTACTTC. It encodes CASSDSGIQNIQYF.

The chain recombines TRBV7-2 with TRBJ2-7; D might be TRBD1 (8 bases). This CDR3 is 15 amino acids long. V lost 4 bases and J 2 bases, leaving 15 bases between the germline ends. Per the germline V gene, CDR1 is SGHTA and CDR2 is FQGNSA. The CDR3 reads CASSYGQGGAYEQYF. The CDR3 DNA is TGTGCCAGCAGCTATGGACAGGGAGGGGCCTACGAGCAGTACTTC.

This clone appeared a single time. Relative to the germline gene, one junction end is altered; a read error may explain this. This chain links TRBV29-1 with TRBJ1-2, with a possible D match to TRBD1 (6 bases). Germline V lookup: CDR1 SQVTM, CDR2 ANQGSEA. The CDR3 covers 10 residues. The CDR3 bases are TGCAGCGTTGAGATGGACAGCTGGGGGTTC. Translated: CSVEMDSWGF.

This sequence joins TRBV21-1 and TRBJ2-1; TRBD1 is taken as the D call from the table, unchecked against the DNA. TRBV21-1 is a documented pseudogene. This CDR3 spans 14 amino acids. The CDR3 loop reads CASSRGQNYNEQFF. In nucleotides, the CDR3 is TGTGCCAGCAGCAGGGGGCAGAATTACAATGAGCAGTTCTTC.

The chain employs TRBV5-4 and TRBJ2-7; weak D call: TRBD2 (5 bases). The CDR3 extends over 12 amino acids. Germline CDR1 reads SGHNT; CDR2 reads YYREEE (reference sequence). Trimming cost V 3 bases and J 6 bases, with 10 bases left between them. CDR3 sequence: CASSSGLTEQYF. The CDR3 bases are TGTGCCAGCAGCTCTGGACTGACCGAGCAGTACTTC.